This T cell receptor (beta chain) came from a study of T cells after yellow fever vaccination. Study in general: For low cell numbers, libraries were made with SMART-Seq v4 Ultra Low Input.

TCR cDNA, made by 5'RACE template switching, carried an added universal primer site and UMIs. TCRdb reanalysed the 5' RACE reads using MiXCR and keeps one entry per CDR3 protein. This sample has approximately 510,000 distinct CDR3 sequences, with 21% found just once. With regard to this clonotype: As yet, its antigen is unknown.

Study conclusions and caveats: After the booster, 96% of CD4 and roughly nine tenths of CD8 primary-response clones were re-detected. Faster peaking, at day 5 versus 15, marked a secondary response that was weaker.

The input for sequencing was PBMCs, taken less than 25 days after the first yellow fever vaccination. The clonotype was recovered from a man aged 18-30 years who received the YFV17D yellow fever vaccine.

The CDR3 is CASSTLGPGQYEQYF. The CDR3 DNA is TGTGCCAGCAGTACCTTAGGGCCGGGACAATACGAGCAGTACTTC. The V and J genes are TRBV25-1 and TRBJ2-7; TRBD1 is a possible D gene (6 bases). Germline V gene lookup returns CDR1 MGHDK and CDR2 SYGVNS. This CDR3 is 15 amino acids long. V shed 5 bases and J shed 4 bases, with 18 bases lying between them.